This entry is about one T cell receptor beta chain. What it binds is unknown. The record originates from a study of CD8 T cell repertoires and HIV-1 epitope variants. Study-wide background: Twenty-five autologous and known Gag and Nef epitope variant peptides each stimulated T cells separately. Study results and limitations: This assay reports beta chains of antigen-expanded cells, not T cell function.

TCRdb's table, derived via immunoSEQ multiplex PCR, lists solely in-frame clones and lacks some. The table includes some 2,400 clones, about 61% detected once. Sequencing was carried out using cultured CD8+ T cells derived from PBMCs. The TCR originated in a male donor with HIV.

In nucleotides, the CDR3 is TGTGCCAGCAGCGTAGCGAGACAGGGTTCCTACAATGAGCAGTTCTTC. Translating it yields CASSVARQGSYNEQFF. The rearrangement uses TRBV9 and TRBJ2-1; 7 bases are shared with TRBD1. This CDR3 comprises 16 residues. Germline V CDR1 and CDR2: SGDLS, YYNGEE. Germline trimming cut 0 bases from V and 1 base from J; bases unmatched to any gene: 4.